This T cell receptor (beta chain) was captured by sequencing in a study of identifying expanded T cells in peripheral blood (dated by TCRdb to between 2017 and 2020). In the study overall: Technical replicates were generated by sequencing separate aliquots of the same genomic DNA pool, with four replicates compared pairwise. Study-wide conclusions, independent of this receptor: Both the number of clones called differentially abundant and the false-positive rate were significantly reduced by the beta-binomial model across all healthy-donor time intervals. The authors expected biological variance in healthy repertoires might increase further over much longer intervals such as months to years. Between technical replicates the binomial model flagged approximately 1.1 differentially abundant clones, whereas over roughly 2 weeks the binomial model flagged about 16.4 and over approximately 4 weeks 19 to 20. Variance in clone template counts between approximately 2-week samples significantly increased with total template count across all healthy donors.

Via the germline V gene, CDR1 is SGHVS and CDR2 FNYEAQ. The CDR3 goes from the cysteine to the phenylalanine over 14 residues. Of the read, only the CDR3 DNA is kept; its 42 bases are in frame from base 1. Trimming removed 1 base from V and 7 bases from J, leaving 11 bases between the germline ends. The immunoSEQ Assay, which uses bias-controlled multiplex PCR amplification of genomic DNA, was used to profile TCRbeta CDR3 regions. As for how the authors treated the data: To quantify the absolute abundance of each unique TCRbeta CDR3 region, the sequences were collapsed and filtered. Differential abundance was tested with a binomial (Fisher-equivalent) model and with a beta-binomial model adding time-dependent variance fitted from healthy donors. Clones with fewer than 5 combined templates were excluded, and clones with Benjamini-Hochberg FDR below 0.01 were called differentially abundant. Beta-binomial variance was modeled as a function of total template count across the two samples using the form v = (b*log(k)+a)^2. TCRdb re-hosts the immuneACCESS table, in-frame sequences only. Its copies lack some clones; in the studies checked, an unresolved V gene accounts for under half of them, and the cause for the rest is not known. V and J calls and clone size are given by that table; D and trimming were obtained from the DNA. In all, the sample holds some 91,000 clones, and about 91% of those were seen once. Over 3% of the sample is in the top ten clones.

Regarding this clone: Its antigen is unknown. No quality values exist for individual bases; no much larger clone is one base distant.

During the collection period, no immune events, such as infections, were documented for the healthy donors. Time-dependent variance in a beta-binomial model of T-cell clone differential abundance was calibrated using healthy-donor blood repertoires as a training cohort. There were about 10 healthy donors in the training cohort, of whom 3 were female and 7 were male. The donors were between roughly 29 and 65 years old, with an average age of about 47 years. Whole blood, obtained from a commercial supplier, was collected from each healthy donor at three time points spaced around 2 weeks apart. Genomic DNA was extracted from unsorted whole blood for immunosequencing.

Sequences were obtained from blood. The TCR originated in a person aged 18 to 70 in good health. The chain employs TRBV7-6 and TRBJ2-4; the D gene is possibly TRBD2, with 6 bases matching. At the DNA level, the sequence is TGTGCCAGCAGCTTAGGATCGGAGGGGAACATTCAGTACTTC. The translation is CASSLGSEGNIQYF.